The text below deals with one T cell receptor beta chain. Study members were between roughly 18 and 100 years old and lived in 24 US regions. This sample was taken from a study of blood T cell repertoires in COVID-19. TCRdb's copy holds only in-frame clones and misses some; the assay was immunoSEQ multiplex PCR. The sample records 200,000 to 250,000 clones, almost 90% being singletons. The length of the CDR3 is 11 residues. Trimming took 8 bases from V and 7 from J, leaving 11 bases between them. Per germline, CDR1 MNHEY and CDR2 SVGAGI. The receptor was isolated from a man aged 25 to 40 who had been exposed to COVID-19. The rearrangement joins TRBV6-5 to TRBJ1-1; D gene uncertain. Sequenced material: PBMCs or T cells enriched from blood (not recorded which). The DNA for the CDR3 is TGTGCCAGCCCACGAGGAGATGAAGCTTTCTTT. It translates to CASPRGDEAFF.